This is a list of T cell receptor beta chains from one sample in a study of type 1 regulatory T cells. The antigens these receptors bind are not known. TCRdb reanalysed the reads using MiXCR and keeps one entry per CDR3 protein. The table includes about 5,800 distinct CDR3 sequences, under 35% detected once. The sequenced material came from cultured T cells, either the whole culture or a sorted T cell fraction (not recorded which). These receptors all come from a human donor in good health. Both conserved end residues are part of each CDR3. A D gene is named only where the DNA matches it firmly. Some rows mark clone size as missing; the rest say once, few, many or name a class of expanded clone.

D,size,V,J,CDR3,DNA
-,many,TRBV6-1,TRBJ2-7,CASSELPGAYEQYF,TGTGCCAGCAGTGAACTTCCAGGTGCTTACGAGCAGTACTTC
-,-,TRBV6-5,TRBJ1-1,CASSSRGHTEAFF,TGTGCCAGCAGTTCCAGGGGCCACACTGAAGCTTTCTTT
-,large,TRBV20-1,TRBJ2-5,CSAIDPFQETQYF,TGCAGTGCCATTGACCCGTTTCAAGAGACCCAGTACTTC
TRBD2,medium-sized,TRBV20-1,TRBJ2-3,CSARTTGTSMRDTQYF,TGCAGTGCTAGAACAACCGGGACTAGTATGCGGGATACGCAGTATTTT
-,-,TRBV5-4,TRBJ2-1,CASSLVGGFAWGF,TGTGCCAGCAGCTTGGTGGGTGGTTTCGCTTGGGGCTTC
-,medium-sized,TRBV27,TRBJ1-5,CASSLEASNQPQHF,TGTGCCAGCAGTTTGGAGGCGAGCAATCAGCCCCAGCATTTT
-,medium-sized,TRBV7-9,TRBJ1-3,CASSFSVSGNTIYF,TGTGCCAGCAGCTTTTCAGTATCTGGAAACACCATATATTTT
TRBD2,medium-sized,TRBV7-3,TRBJ2-7,CASSISGGSSYEQYF,TGTGCCAGCAGCATTAGCGGGGGTAGCTCCTACGAGCAGTACTTC
TRBD2,few,TRBV19,TRBJ2-1,CASSGGGSVNEQFF,TGTGCCAGTAGTGGGGGGGGGTCCGTCAATGAGCAGTTCTTC
-,many,TRBV20-1,TRBJ2-3,CSAREGGTTTDTQYF,TGCAGTGCTAGAGAAGGGGGGACTACCACAGATACGCAGTATTTT
-,many,TRBV20-1,TRBJ2-2,CSARGTVRTGELFF,TGCAGTGCTAGAGGGACAGTACGGACCGGGGAGCTGTTTTTT
-,medium-sized,TRBV6-1,TRBJ1-4,CASSPWGSTNEKLFF,TGTGCCAGCAGCCCTTGGGGATCAACTAATGAAAAACTGTTTTTT
-,medium-sized,TRBV24-1,TRBJ2-6,CATSAPARGANVLTF,TGTGCCACCAGTGCCCCGGCCCGCGGGGCCAACGTCCTGACTTTC
-,medium-sized,TRBV5-1,TRBJ2-7,CASRREGQSYEQYF,TGCGCCAGCAGACGAGAAGGACAATCCTACGAGCAGTACTTC
TRBD2,-,TRBV20-1,TRBJ2-1,CSARDMVAGGESSYNEQFF,TGCAGTGCTAGAGATATGGTAGCGGGAGGGGAGAGCTCCTACAATGAGCAGTTCTTC
TRBD1,many,TRBV5-1,TRBJ1-2,CASSFDRAGYTF,TGCGCCAGCAGTTTCGACAGGGCCGGCTACACCTTC
-,many,TRBV20-1,TRBJ2-3,CSAIELRPLYF,TGCAGTGCTATTGAACTCCGCCCTCTGTATTTT
-,-,TRBV3-1,TRBJ1-1,CASRGQNEAFF,TGTGCCAGCCGTGGACAGAATGAAGCTTTCTTT